The rows below give T cell receptor beta chains drawn from one sample of a study of cytomegalovirus exposure and HLA in healthy donors. Some clones are missing from TCRdb's copy, which holds only in-frame ones; the method was immunoSEQ multiplex PCR. Counted here are about 130,000 clones, around 84% occurring once; the ten biggest clones make up less than 3.5%. What was sequenced was PBMCs. These receptors came from a man over 45 in good health and CMV-seronegative. The CDR3 runs from the conserved cysteine through the conserved F or W. Each record gives: V gene, D gene, clone size, J gene, CDR3 DNA, CDR3 protein. The D gene is left open where the match is weak. The listing skips clone size in some rows; elsewhere it reads once, few, many or a size class.

V: TRBV29-1; D: NA; size: NA; J: TRBJ1-2; DNA: TGCAGCGTCCGAGCGATCTATGGCTACACCTTC; CDR3: CSVRAIYGYTF
V: TRBV6-5; D: TRBD1; size: NA; J: TRBJ2-2; DNA: TGTGCCAGCAGTTACTCGGGGACAGGGGATGCCGGGGAGCTGTTTTTT; CDR3: CASSYSGTGDAGELFF
V: TRBV19; D: NA; size: few; J: TRBJ2-5; DNA: TGTGCCAGTAGGGGGCCCACTAAAGAGACCCAGTACTTC; CDR3: CASRGPTKETQYF
V: TRBV7-2; D: TRBD2; size: once; J: TRBJ2-1; DNA: TGTGCCAGCAGCTTTTCTAGCGGGGGGGCCGGGGTAGGTGAGCAGTTCTTC; CDR3: CASSFSSGGAGVGEQFF
V: TRBV7-3; D: TRBD1; size: NA; J: TRBJ1-1; DNA: TGTGCCAGCAGCCCCGGGACAGGGGCCACTGAAGCTTTCTTT; CDR3: CASSPGTGATEAFF
V: TRBV7-9; D: TRBD2; size: NA; J: TRBJ2-3; DNA: TGTGCCACCTTACTAGCGGGGGGAACAGATACGCAGTATTTT; CDR3: CATLLAGGTDTQYF
V: TRBV11-2; D: NA; size: NA; J: TRBJ2-5; DNA: TGTGCCAGCAGCTTAGGAGTAAGGGGCCCAAAGACCCAGTACTTC; CDR3: CASSLGVRGPKTQYF
V: TRBV4-1; D: NA; size: NA; J: TRBJ1-6; DNA: TGCGCCAGCAGCCAAGTCCCAGGGGCCTATAATTCACCCCTCCACTTT; CDR3: CASSQVPGAYNSPLHF
V: TRBV10-3; D: NA; size: NA; J: TRBJ2-3; DNA: TGTGCCATCAGTGAGGTGGCGGGGAGCACAGATACGCAGTATTTT; CDR3: CAISEVAGSTDTQYF
V: TRBV9; D: NA; size: NA; J: TRBJ2-5; DNA: TGTGCCAGCAGCTCGCACAGGGGACTAGGGGAGACCCAGTACTTC; CDR3: CASSSHRGLGETQYF
V: TRBV27; D: TRBD1; size: NA; J: TRBJ1-5; DNA: TGTGCCAGCAGTTTACGCAGGGGGGTCAATCAGCCCCAGCATTTT; CDR3: CASSLRRGVNQPQHF
V: TRBV7-2; D: TRBD1; size: NA; J: TRBJ1-3; DNA: TGTGCCAGCGGCCAGATGACAGGGGGCTCTGGAAACACCATATATTTT; CDR3: CASGQMTGGSGNTIYF
V: TRBV27; D: NA; size: few; J: TRBJ2-2; DNA: TGTGCCAGCAGTCCAGGGATGCCCGGGGAGCTGTTTTTT; CDR3: CASSPGMPGELFF
V: TRBV11-2; D: NA; size: NA; J: TRBJ1-2; DNA: TGTGCCAGCAGCTTAAGGGGCTATGGCTACACCTTC; CDR3: CASSLRGYGYTF
V: TRBV9; D: TRBD2; size: NA; J: TRBJ2-3; DNA: TGTGCCAGCAGCGTAGTGGGTAGCGGGGGTACTGATACGCAGTATTTT; CDR3: CASSVVGSGGTDTQYF
V: TRBV21-1; D: NA; size: NA; J: TRBJ1-4; DNA: TGTGCCAAATCAACCGGGACAGGGGATGTTGTTGGTGAAAAACTGTTTTTT; CDR3: CAKSTGTGDVVGEKLFF
V: TRBV2; D: TRBD1; size: NA; J: TRBJ1-3; DNA: TGTGCCAGCAGTGGCGACAGGGGAATCGGAAACACCATATATTTT; CDR3: CASSGDRGIGNTIYF
V: TRBV7-9; D: NA; size: few; J: TRBJ1-1; DNA: TGTGCCAGCAGCTTCGTAGGGGACACTGAAGCTTTCTTT; CDR3: CASSFVGDTEAFF
V: TRBV6-5; D: TRBD1; size: NA; J: TRBJ1-4; DNA: TGTGCCAGCAGTTACTCCGGGACAGGAAGGCTGTTTTTT; CDR3: CASSYSGTGRLFF
V: TRBV9; D: NA; size: once; J: TRBJ1-5; DNA: TGTGCCAGCAGCGTAGGTGGGGGGTCCGGGCAGCCCCAGCATTTT; CDR3: CASSVGGGSGQPQHF
V: TRBV19; D: NA; size: once; J: TRBJ1-5; DNA: TGTGCCAGTAGTCCTAGGACAGAATATAACAATCAGCCCCAGCATTTT; CDR3: CASSPRTEYNNQPQHF
V: TRBV29-1; D: NA; size: once; J: TRBJ1-1; DNA: TGCAGCGTTGTACCTGCGGGGGGAGTTCCTGAGGCTTTCTTT; CDR3: CSVVPAGGVPEAFF
V: TRBV10-2; D: TRBD1; size: NA; J: TRBJ1-5; DNA: TGCGCCAGCAGGGGGAACAGGGGTAGCAATCAGCCCCAGCATTTT; CDR3: CASRGNRGSNQPQHF
V: TRBV11-2; D: NA; size: NA; J: TRBJ2-1; DNA: TGTGCCATTAAGACAGCTTACAATGAGCAGTTCTTC; CDR3: CAIKTAYNEQFF
V: TRBV7-8; D: TRBD2; size: once; J: TRBJ2-7; DNA: TGTGCCAGCACCCTATTAACCGGGACTAGCGGGGAGTACGAGCAGTACTTC; CDR3: CASTLLTGTSGEYEQYF
V: TRBV28; D: NA; size: NA; J: TRBJ1-5; DNA: TGTGCCAGCAGCCGAGTCTATAGCAATCAGCCCCAGCATTTT; CDR3: CASSRVYSNQPQHF
V: TRBV7-2; D: NA; size: NA; J: TRBJ2-3; DNA: TGTGCCAGCAGCTTAGGCGGCGGGTTCTCGGATACGCAGTATTTT; CDR3: CASSLGGGFSDTQYF
V: TRBV15; D: NA; size: NA; J: TRBJ1-2; DNA: TGTGCCACCAGCAGAGTAACCAGCAACCGACTCTATGGCTACACCTTC; CDR3: CATSRVTSNRLYGYTF
V: TRBV19; D: TRBD1; size: few; J: TRBJ1-5; DNA: TGTGCCAGTAGTAGCCGGGACAGGGGGCTCGGCGATCAGCCCCAGCATTTT; CDR3: CASSSRDRGLGDQPQHF
V: TRBV11-2; D: NA; size: NA; J: TRBJ1-1; DNA: TGTGCCAGCAGCTTCCCACTCGGGACAAGGACTGAAGCTTTCTTT; CDR3: CASSFPLGTRTEAFF
V: TRBV27; D: NA; size: NA; J: TRBJ1-5; DNA: TGTGCCAGCAGTAAAGAAGGGGCAGGCAATCAGCCCCAGCATTTT; CDR3: CASSKEGAGNQPQHF
V: TRBV6-6; D: TRBD2; size: NA; J: TRBJ2-5; DNA: TGTGCCAGCAGCTCTAGCGGGGGGGCGGGAGAGACCCAGTACTTC; CDR3: CASSSSGGAGETQYF
V: TRBV25-1; D: NA; size: NA; J: TRBJ1-5; DNA: TGTGCCAGCAGTGATTCCACAACATACCAGCCCCAGCATTTT; CDR3: CASSDSTTYQPQHF
V: TRBV19; D: NA; size: NA; J: TRBJ2-7; DNA: TGTGCCAGTAGTACCTACAGTGGCGCTTCCTACGAGCAGTACTTC; CDR3: CASSTYSGASYEQYF
V: TRBV2; D: TRBD2; size: NA; J: TRBJ2-3; DNA: TGTGCCAGCAGGAGGACTAGCGCGAGCACAGATACGCAGTATTTT; CDR3: CASRRTSASTDTQYF
V: TRBV14; D: NA; size: NA; J: TRBJ2-1; DNA: TGTGCCAGCAGCGCGGACTTCCGAAGGGCTAATGAGCAGTTCTTC; CDR3: CASSADFRRANEQFF
V: TRBV4-3; D: NA; size: NA; J: TRBJ1-1; DNA: TGCGCCAGCAGCCAAGATTTTACTACGGGAATGAACACTGAAGCTTTCTTT; CDR3: CASSQDFTTGMNTEAFF
V: TRBV15; D: NA; size: NA; J: TRBJ1-2; DNA: TGTGCCACCAGGGGGGCCTCCCTAGGCTATGGCTACACCTTC; CDR3: CATRGASLGYGYTF
V: TRBV13; D: NA; size: NA; J: TRBJ2-1; DNA: TGTGCCAGCAGCTCCACGACTCGCTCCTACAATGAGCAGTTCTTC; CDR3: CASSSTTRSYNEQFF
V: TRBV18; D: TRBD1; size: NA; J: TRBJ1-2; DNA: TGTGCCAGCTCACCGGGACAGCGCCCCTATGGCTACACCTTC; CDR3: CASSPGQRPYGYTF
V: TRBV2; D: TRBD1; size: NA; J: TRBJ1-2; DNA: TGTGCCAGCAGTTCGACAGGGGCTGGCTCCACCTTC; CDR3: CASSSTGAGSTF
V: TRBV5-4; D: NA; size: NA; J: TRBJ2-3; DNA: TGTGCCAGCAGCGAGGGACTTACTAGCACAGATACGCAGTATTTT; CDR3: CASSEGLTSTDTQYF
V: TRBV11-2; D: TRBD2; size: NA; J: TRBJ2-1; DNA: TGTGCCAGCAAAAGGGTCCTTGGGAGGGATGAGCAGTTCTTC; CDR3: CASKRVLGRDEQFF
V: TRBV5-1; D: TRBD1; size: NA; J: TRBJ1-1; DNA: TGCGCCAGCAGCTCGGGACAGCCAAACACTGAAGCTTTCTTT; CDR3: CASSSGQPNTEAFF
V: TRBV7-2; D: TRBD2; size: NA; J: TRBJ2-5; DNA: TGTGCCAGCAGCTTAGGACTAGCGGGGGAAGGGGAGACCCAGTACTTC; CDR3: CASSLGLAGEGETQYF
V: TRBV7-9; D: TRBD1; size: few; J: TRBJ1-4; DNA: TGTGCCAGCAGCCCAGGGGCAGGGGGCCTCCCAAAGGATGAAAAACTGTTTTTT; CDR3: CASSPGAGGLPKDEKLFF
V: TRBV6-5; D: NA; size: NA; J: TRBJ1-5; DNA: TGTGCCAGCAGCCCCCTGTGGAGTCAGCCCCAGCATTTT; CDR3: CASSPLWSQPQHF